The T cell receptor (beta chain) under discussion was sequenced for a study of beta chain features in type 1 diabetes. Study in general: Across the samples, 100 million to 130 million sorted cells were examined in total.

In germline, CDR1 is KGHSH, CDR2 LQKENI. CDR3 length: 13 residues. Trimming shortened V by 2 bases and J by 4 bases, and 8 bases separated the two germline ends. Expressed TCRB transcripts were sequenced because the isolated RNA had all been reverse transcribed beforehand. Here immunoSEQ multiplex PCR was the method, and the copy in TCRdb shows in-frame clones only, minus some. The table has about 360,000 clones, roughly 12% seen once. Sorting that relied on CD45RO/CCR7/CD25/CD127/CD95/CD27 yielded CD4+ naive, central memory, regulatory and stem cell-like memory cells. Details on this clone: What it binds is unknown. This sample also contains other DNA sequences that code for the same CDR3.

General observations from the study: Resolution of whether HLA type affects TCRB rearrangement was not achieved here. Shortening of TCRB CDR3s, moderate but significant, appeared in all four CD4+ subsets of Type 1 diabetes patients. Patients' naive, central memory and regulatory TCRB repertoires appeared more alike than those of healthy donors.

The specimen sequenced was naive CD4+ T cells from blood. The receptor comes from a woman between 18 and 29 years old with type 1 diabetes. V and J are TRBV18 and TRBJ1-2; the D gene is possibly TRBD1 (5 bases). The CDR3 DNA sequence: TGTGCCAGCTCACCAGACAGCTCCTATGGCTACACCTTC. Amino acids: CASSPDSSYGYTF.